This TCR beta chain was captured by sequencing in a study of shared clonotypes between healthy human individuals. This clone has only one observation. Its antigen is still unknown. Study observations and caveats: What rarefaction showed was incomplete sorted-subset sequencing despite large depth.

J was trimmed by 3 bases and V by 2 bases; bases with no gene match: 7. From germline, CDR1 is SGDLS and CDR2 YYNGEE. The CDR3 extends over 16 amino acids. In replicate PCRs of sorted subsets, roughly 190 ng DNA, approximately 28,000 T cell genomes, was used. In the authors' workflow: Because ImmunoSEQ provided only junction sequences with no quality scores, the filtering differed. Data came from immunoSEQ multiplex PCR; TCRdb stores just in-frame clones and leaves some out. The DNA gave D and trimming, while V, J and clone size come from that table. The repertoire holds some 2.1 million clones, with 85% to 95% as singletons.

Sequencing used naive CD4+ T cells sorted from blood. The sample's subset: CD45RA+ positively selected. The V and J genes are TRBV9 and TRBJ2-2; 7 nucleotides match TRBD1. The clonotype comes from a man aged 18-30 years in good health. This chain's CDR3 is CASSVKRGLDTGELFF. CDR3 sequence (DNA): TGTGCCAGCAGCGTTAAAAGGGGGCTGGACACCGGGGAGCTGTTTTTT.